What follows describes a single TCR beta chain. Its specificity is unknown. Sequenced by immunoSEQ multiplex PCR; TCRdb stores in-frame clones only, minus some. The profile covers roughly 530,000 clones, with 90% to 97% appearing a single time and 0.06% taken by the ten largest. The sample originates from a study of shared clonotypes between healthy human individuals. Across the study: Researchers assigned three CD4 naive, three CD4 memory, two CD8 naive and one CD8 memory plate to each donor. Findings of the study overall: Sorted-subset sequencing was shown by rarefaction to be incomplete despite large depth.

Germline loops: CDR1 MNHEY, CDR2 SMNVEV (reference sequence). Trimming removed 6 bases from V and 4 bases from J; junction bases left unmatched: 2. This CDR3 spans 12 amino acids. This chain connects TRBV27 to TRBJ1-1, with 7 bases fitting TRBD1. The sequence derives from a woman in her thirties in good health. Specimen: naive CD4+ T cells sorted from blood. Subset noted: CD45RA+ positively selected. The CDR3: CASRTGATEAFF. The CDR3 nucleotides are TGTGCCAGCAGAACAGGGGCCACTGAAGCTTTCTTT.